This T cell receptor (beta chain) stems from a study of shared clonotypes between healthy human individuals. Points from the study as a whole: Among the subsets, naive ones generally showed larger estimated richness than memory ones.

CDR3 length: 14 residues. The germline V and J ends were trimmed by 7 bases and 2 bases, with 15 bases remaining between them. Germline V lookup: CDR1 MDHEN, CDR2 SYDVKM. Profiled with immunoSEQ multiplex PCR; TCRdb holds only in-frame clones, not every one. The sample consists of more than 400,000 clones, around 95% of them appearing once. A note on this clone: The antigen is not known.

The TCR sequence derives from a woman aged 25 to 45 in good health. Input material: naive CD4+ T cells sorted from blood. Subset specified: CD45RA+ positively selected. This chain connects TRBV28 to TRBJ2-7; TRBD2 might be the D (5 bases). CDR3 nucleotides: TGTGCCAGCACCCTGAGCGGTTCACCCTACGAGCAGTACTTC. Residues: CASTLSGSPYEQYF. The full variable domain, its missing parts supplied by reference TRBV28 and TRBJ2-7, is DVKVTQSSRYLVKRTGEKVFLECVQDMDHENMFWYRQDPGLGLRLIYFSYDVKMKEKGDIPEGYSVSREKKERFSLILESASTNQTSMYLCASTLSGSPYEQYFGPGTRLTVT.